This T cell receptor (beta chain) was documented in a study of cytomegalovirus exposure and HLA in healthy donors. At the level of the study: When 398 donors were genotyped, roughly 78% of them were found to fall in the Caucasian-associated ancestry cluster. Study observations and caveats: HLA-A and HLA-B allele assignments for most subjects were reportedly predicted accurately using TCR beta sequences. A missense DCLRE1C variant was associated with V- and J-gene trimming of TCR beta chains in a later analysis, and an independent cohort replicated the association.

Nobody wrote down the CMV serostatus of this donor. Germline V gene sequence: CDR1 SEHNR, CDR2 FQNEAQ (reference sequence). CDR3 length: 12 amino acids. Trimming took 5 bases from V and 8 from J, leaving 12 bases between them. In the PCR, 60 Vbeta and 13 Jbeta primers were used. The assay was immunoSEQ multiplex PCR, and TCRdb's table has in-frame clones only and misses some. Of about 160,000 clones listed, about four fifths were seen once; the top ten hold under 4%. As for this clone: What it recognizes is unknown.

This receptor was taken from a human donor in good health. The sequenced material came from PBMCs. The J gene is TRBJ2-5, the V gene TRBV7-9; D unclear. As DNA, the CDR3 is TGTGCCAGCAGCCGCGACCCTAGTACCCAGTACTTC. Amino acids: CASSRDPSTQYF.